These 15 T cell receptor beta chains share one sample of origin, sequenced in a study of blood T cell repertoires in COVID-19. Some clones are missing from TCRdb's copy, which holds only in-frame ones; the method was immunoSEQ multiplex PCR. The data contain 150,000 to 200,000 clones, 90% of them singletons. Source material: peripheral blood. These receptors originate from a man aged 60 to 69 with active or convalescent COVID-19.

The chain combines TRBV24-1 with TRBJ2-2; D remains unclear. The V and J ends lost 8 bases and 2 bases respectively, with 8 bases between them. CDR1 KGHDR and CDR2 SFDVKD come from the germline V gene. The CDR3 sequence is 13 residues long. The CDR3 spells CATKTFNTGELFF. As DNA, the CDR3 is TGTGCCACCAAGACTTTTAACACCGGGGAGCTGTTTTTT.

The J gene is TRBJ1-4, the V gene TRBV7-9; D is ambiguous. Trimming cost V 1 base and J 4 bases, with 10 bases left between them. From germline, CDR1 is SEHNR and CDR2 FQNEAQ (reference sequence). The CDR3 runs 15 residues. In DNA, the CDR3 is TGTGCCAGCAGCTTAGGGTTTCAGATTAATGAAAAACTGTTTTTT. Its protein product is CASSLGFQINEKLFF.

The table lists this clone with a few counts. The chain recombines TRBV18 with TRBJ2-7, with D uncertain. The CDR3 has 14 residues. Germline lookup yields CDR1 KGHSH and CDR2 LQKENI. V was trimmed by 2 bases and J by 1 base, leaving 9 bases between them. In DNA form, the CDR3 reads TGTGCCAGCTCACCAGTTGCAGATTCCTACGAGCAGTACTTC. Protein: CASSPVADSYEQYF.

The sample holds a few counts of this clone. The chain links TRBV4-2 to TRBJ2-7; 8 bases map to TRBD2. The CDR3 is 16 residues long. Germline-derived CDR1 and CDR2 are LGHNA and YNFKEQ. J lost 2 bases, V lost 2 bases, and 8 bases had no gene match. CDR3 protein: CASSQRINGGAYEQYF. Written as DNA, the CDR3 is TGTGCCAGCAGCCAACGAATTAACGGGGGGGCCTACGAGCAGTACTTC.

The chain employs TRBV6-1 and TRBJ2-7; the D gene is possibly TRBD2 (5 bases). CDR1 is MNHNS, CDR2 SASEGT, per germline. This CDR3 comprises 14 residues. Trimming shortened V by 2 bases and J by 3 bases, and 11 bases separated the two germline ends. The chain's CDR3 is CASSESGLSYEQYF. The DNA of the CDR3 is TGTGCCAGCAGTGAATCTGGACTGAGCTACGAGCAGTACTTC.

CDR3 protein: CASSEGQDYGYTF. CDR3 DNA: TGTGCCAGCAGTGAGGGCCAAGACTATGGCTACACCTTC. The chain recombines TRBV25-1 with TRBJ1-2; D is uncertain. CDR3 size: 13 residues. V lost 3 bases, J lost 3 bases, and 8 bases lay in between. Germline V CDR1 and CDR2: MGHDK, SYGVNS.

J is TRBJ2-1 and V is TRBV5-4; weak D call: TRBD2 (5 bases). Germline CDR1 reads SGHNT; CDR2 reads YYREEE (reference sequence). V was cut by 0 bases and J by 4 bases, with 14 bases left in between. This CDR3 has 16 residues. CDR3 bases: TGTGCCAGCAGCTTGGTGTTCGGCGGACTTTACAATGAGCAGTTCTTC. This encodes CASSLVFGGLYNEQFF.

This chain links TRBV5-8 with TRBJ2-5; D perhaps matches TRBD1 (5 bases). Trimming took off 9 bases at V and 5 bases at J, with 14 bases between the two ends. Germline assignment: CDR1 SGHTS and CDR2 YDEGEE. There are 12 residues in the CDR3. This CDR3 reads CATPKGLETQYF. Here the CDR3 DNA reads TGTGCCACGCCGAAGGGGCTGGAGACCCAGTACTTC.

The chain recombines TRBV10-2 with TRBJ1-5; 11 bases match TRBD1. Losses at the gene ends were 3 bases for V and 1 base for J; bases not matched to a gene: 11. The CDR3 length is 19 residues. Germline V gene data show CDR1 as WSHSY and CDR2 as SAAADI. The CDR3 loop is CASSDPGTGGAWSNQPQHF. For the CDR3, the DNA is TGCGCCAGCAGTGATCCCGGGACAGGGGGTGCGTGGAGCAATCAGCCCCAGCATTTT.

The chain has TRBV18 and TRBJ1-2; D is uncertain. The CDR3 is 15 amino acids. Germline lookup yields CDR1 KGHSH and CDR2 LQKENI. Trimming stripped 1 base from V and 0 bases from J, with 9 bases between. The CDR3 DNA sequence: TGTGCCAGCTCACCACAGAAGGGAGCTAACTATGGCTACACCTTC. This sequence encodes CASSPQKGANYGYTF. Supplemented by reference TRBV18 and TRBJ1-2, the full variable domain reads NAGVMQNPRHLVRRRGQEARLRCSPMKGHSHVYWYRQLPEEGLKFMVYLQKENIIDESGMPKERFSAEFPKEGPSILRIQQVVRGDSAAYFCASSPQKGANYGYTFGSGTRLTVV.

The chain carries TRBV5-1 and TRBJ2-1, with 11 bases that match TRBD2. V was pared by 4 bases and J by 6 bases, with 15 bases of the junction left unmatched. Germline-derived CDR1 and CDR2 are SGHRS and YFSETQ. The CDR3 runs to 18 residues. The DNA for the CDR3 is TGCGCCAGCAGCCCCCGGACAGGACTAGCGGGTGGTACCAATGAGCAGTTCTTC. This encodes CASSPRTGLAGGTNEQFF.

This sequence joins TRBV5-1 and TRBJ2-5; D gene unclear. Germline-derived CDR1 and CDR2 are SGHRS and YFSETQ. Between the trimmed V and J ends, which lost 0 bases and 1 base, there was a span of 10 bases. This CDR3 has 15 amino acids. CDR3 region: CASSLAPRTQETQYF. The CDR3 DNA sequence: TGCGCCAGCAGCTTGGCCCCGCGAACCCAAGAGACCCAGTACTTC.

J is TRBJ2-6 and V is TRBV6-6; 10 bases line up with TRBD1. From germline, CDR1 is MNHNY and CDR2 SVGAGI (reference sequence). The V segment lost 8 bases and the J segment 2 bases; nucleotides outside the gene matches: 3. The CDR3 has 15 residues. The CDR3 region is CASVTGGAGANVLTF. DNA for the CDR3: TGTGCCAGCGTGACAGGGGGCGCTGGGGCCAACGTCCTGACTTTC.

The chain is built from TRBV21-1 and TRBJ1-6; the table calls TRBD1, which could not be checked here. TRBV21-1 has pseudogene status. This CDR3 has 14 amino acids. The CDR3 DNA is TGTGCCAGCAGCAAACACAGGGGTAATTCACCCCTCCACTTT. This codes for CASSKHRGNSPLHF.

The chain combines TRBV7-9 with TRBJ2-7, with 7 bases fitting TRBD1. This CDR3 is built from 16 residues. V dropped 4 bases and J dropped 3; count of bases not matched to a gene: 12. Germline V gives CDR1 SEHNR, CDR2 FQNEAQ (reference sequence). The CDR3 is CASSSNWPGQYYEQYF. In DNA, the CDR3 is TGTGCCAGCAGCTCGAACTGGCCGGGACAGTACTACGAGCAGTACTTC.